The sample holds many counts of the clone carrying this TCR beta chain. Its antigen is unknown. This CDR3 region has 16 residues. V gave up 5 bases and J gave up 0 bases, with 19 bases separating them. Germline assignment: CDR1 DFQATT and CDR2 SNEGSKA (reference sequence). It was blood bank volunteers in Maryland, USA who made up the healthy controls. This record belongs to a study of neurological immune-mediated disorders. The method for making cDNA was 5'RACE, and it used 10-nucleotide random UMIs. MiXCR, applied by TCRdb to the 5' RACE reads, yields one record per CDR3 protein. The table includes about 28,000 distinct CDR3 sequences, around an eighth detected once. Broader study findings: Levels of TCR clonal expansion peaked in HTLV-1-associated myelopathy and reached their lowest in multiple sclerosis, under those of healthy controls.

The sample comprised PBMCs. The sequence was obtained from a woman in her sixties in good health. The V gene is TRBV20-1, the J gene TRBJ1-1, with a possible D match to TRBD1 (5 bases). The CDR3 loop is CSAYERGLSMNTEAFF. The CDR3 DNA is TGCAGTGCTTACGAGCGGGGGTTGAGTATGAACACTGAAGCTTTCTTT.